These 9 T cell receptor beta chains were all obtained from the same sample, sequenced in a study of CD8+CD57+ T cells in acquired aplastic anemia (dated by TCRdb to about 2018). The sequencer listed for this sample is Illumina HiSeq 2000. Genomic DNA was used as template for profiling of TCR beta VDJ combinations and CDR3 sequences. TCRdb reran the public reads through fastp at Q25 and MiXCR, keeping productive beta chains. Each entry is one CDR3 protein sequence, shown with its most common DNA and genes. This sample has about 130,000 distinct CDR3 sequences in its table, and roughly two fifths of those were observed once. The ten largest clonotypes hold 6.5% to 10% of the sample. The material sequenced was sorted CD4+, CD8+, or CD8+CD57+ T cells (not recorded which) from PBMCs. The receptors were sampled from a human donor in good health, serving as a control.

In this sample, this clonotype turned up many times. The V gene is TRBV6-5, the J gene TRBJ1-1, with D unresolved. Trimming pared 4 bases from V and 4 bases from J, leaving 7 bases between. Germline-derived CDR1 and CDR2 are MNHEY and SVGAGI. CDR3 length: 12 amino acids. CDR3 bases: TGTGCCAGCAGTTCCAGTGGCACTGAAGCTTTCTTT. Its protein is CASSSSGTEAFF.

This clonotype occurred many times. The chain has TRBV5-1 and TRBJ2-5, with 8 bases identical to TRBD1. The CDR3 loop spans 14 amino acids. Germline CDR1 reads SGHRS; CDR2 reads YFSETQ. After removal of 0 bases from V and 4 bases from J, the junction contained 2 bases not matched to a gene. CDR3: CASSLGTGRETQYF. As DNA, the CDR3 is TGCGCCAGCAGCTTGGGGACAGGGCGAGAGACCCAGTACTTC.

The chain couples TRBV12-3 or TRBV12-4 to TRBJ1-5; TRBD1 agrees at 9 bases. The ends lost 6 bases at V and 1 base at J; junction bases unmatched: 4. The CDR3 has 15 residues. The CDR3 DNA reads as TGTGCCAGCAGCTGGACAGGGGCGAGCAATCAGCCCCAGCATTTT. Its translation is CASSWTGASNQPQHF.

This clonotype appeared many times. CDR3 in DNA: TGCAGTGCTAGGGCCGGGACGACGGGGGAGACCCAGTACTTC. Protein product: CSARAGTTGETQYF. The chain has TRBV20-1 and TRBJ2-5; D possibly matches TRBD1 or TRBD2 (5 bases each). V lost 3 bases, J lost 5 bases, and 16 bases lay in between. Germline CDR1 DFQATT, CDR2 SNEGSKA (reference sequence). CDR3 size: 14 residues.

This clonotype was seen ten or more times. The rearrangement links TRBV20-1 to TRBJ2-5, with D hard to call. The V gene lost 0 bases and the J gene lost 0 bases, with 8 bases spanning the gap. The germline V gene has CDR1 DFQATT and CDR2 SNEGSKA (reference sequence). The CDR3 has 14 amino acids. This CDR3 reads CSARDPPNQETQYF. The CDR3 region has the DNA TGCAGTGCTAGAGATCCCCCGAACCAAGAGACCCAGTACTTC.

CDR3 DNA sequence: TGTGCCACCAGGAGGACAGGGGGCGGCTACGAGCAGTACTTC. This sequence encodes CATRRTGGGYEQYF. The chain has TRBV5-8 and TRBJ2-7; 11 bases are shared with TRBD1. Germline assignment: CDR1 SGHTS and CDR2 YDEGEE. The CDR3 runs to 14 residues. The V gene end was trimmed by 9 bases and the J gene end by 3 bases; junction bases not matched to a gene: 8.

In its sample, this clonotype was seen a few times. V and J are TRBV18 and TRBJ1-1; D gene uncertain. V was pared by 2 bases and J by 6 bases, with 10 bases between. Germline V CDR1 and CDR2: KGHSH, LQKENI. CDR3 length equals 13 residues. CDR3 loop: CASSPGSPSEAFF. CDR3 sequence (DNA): TGTGCCAGCTCACCAGGGTCCCCCTCTGAAGCTTTCTTT. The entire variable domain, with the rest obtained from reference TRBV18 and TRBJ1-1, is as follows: NAGVMQNPRHLVRRRGQEARLRCSPMKGHSHVYWYRQLPEEGLKFMVYLQKENIIDESGMPKERFSAEFPKEGPSILRIQQVVRGDSAAYFCASSPGSPSEAFFGQGTRLTVV.

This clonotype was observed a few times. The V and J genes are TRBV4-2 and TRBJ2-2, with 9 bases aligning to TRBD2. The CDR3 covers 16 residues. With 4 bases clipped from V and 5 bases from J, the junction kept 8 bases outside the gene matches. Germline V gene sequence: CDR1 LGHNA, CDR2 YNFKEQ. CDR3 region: CASSRRAGGTTGELFF. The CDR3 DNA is TGTGCCAGCAGCCGTCGCGCGGGGGGGACTACCGGGGAGCTGTTTTTT.

The CDR3 DNA follows: TGTGCCAGCAGCCAAAAGACAGGGCAAGAGACCCAGTACTTC. Translating gives CASSQKTGQETQYF. The chain links TRBV5-6 to TRBJ2-5; 7 bases are a match to TRBD1. This CDR3 has 14 residues. Germline V gives CDR1 SGHDT, CDR2 YYEEEE. V lost 4 bases, J lost 2 bases, and 5 bases stayed unmatched.